This T cell receptor (beta chain) was identified in a study of post-analysis software for immune sequencing data. Built from TCR beta cDNA, the libraries had unique molecular identifiers in them. T cells numbering roughly 1 to 10 million yielded about 500,000 cDNA molecules. TCRdb reprocessed the PCR reads with MiXCR, giving one entry per CDR3 protein. The data show approximately 660,000 distinct CDR3 sequences, with around 64% seen just once and approximately 10% held by the top ten. This clonotype showed up just once. Its antigen is as yet unknown. Study conclusions and caveats: When compared against controls, multiple sclerosis patients showed significantly lower normalized Chao1 diversity. Included in a set of five TRBV segments more frequent in patients than controls were TRBV5-6, TRBV5-1 and TRBV20-1.

This CDR3 has 15 residues. The germline V gene has CDR1 DFQATT and CDR2 SNEGSKA (reference sequence). Trimming removed 0 bases at V and 3 bases at J, with 13 bases between. What was sequenced was blood. This chain links TRBV20-1 with TRBJ2-3, with D possibly TRBD2 on 6 matching bases. The sequence derives from a girl aged 2 to 10 with multiple sclerosis. The CDR3: CSARDELAITDTQYF. CDR3 DNA sequence: TGCAGTGCTAGAGATGAACTAGCAATAACAGATACGCAGTATTTT.